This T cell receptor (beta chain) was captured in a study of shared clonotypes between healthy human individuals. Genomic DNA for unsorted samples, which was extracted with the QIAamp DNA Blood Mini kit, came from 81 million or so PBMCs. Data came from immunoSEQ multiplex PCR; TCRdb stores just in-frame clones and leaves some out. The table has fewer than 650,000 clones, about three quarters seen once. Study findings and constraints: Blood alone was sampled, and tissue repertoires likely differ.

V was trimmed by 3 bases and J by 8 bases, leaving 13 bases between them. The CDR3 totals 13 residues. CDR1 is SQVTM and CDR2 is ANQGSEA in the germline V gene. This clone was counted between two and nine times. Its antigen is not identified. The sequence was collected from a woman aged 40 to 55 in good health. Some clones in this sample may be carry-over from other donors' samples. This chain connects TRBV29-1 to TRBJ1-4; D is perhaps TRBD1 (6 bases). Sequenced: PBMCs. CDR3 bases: TGCAGCGTTGAGGGCAGGGGAGGGGAAAAACTGTTTTTT. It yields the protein CSVEGRGGEKLFF. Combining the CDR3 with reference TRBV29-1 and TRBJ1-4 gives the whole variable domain SAVISQKPSRDICQRGTSLTIQCQVDSQVTMMFWYRQQPGQSLTLIATANQGSEATYESGFVIDKFPISRPNLTFSTLTVSNMSPEDSSIYLCSVEGRGGEKLFFGSGTQLSVL.